Listed here are 10 T cell receptor beta chains from one sample, sequenced in a study of T cells in Graves' hyperthyroidism and ophthalmopathy. Amplification targeted TCR beta CDR3 regions from RNA transcripts. The HTBI primer set was used in a first-round RT-PCR of the TCR CDR3. TCRdb analysed the multiplex PCR reads with MiXCR anew, one entry per CDR3 protein. The sample contains under 450,000 distinct CDR3 sequences, about 15% of which appear only once. The specimen sequenced was blood. The source is a woman younger than 45 with Graves' hyperthyroidism that later progressed to Graves' ophthalmopathy.

This clonotype was recorded many times. The rearrangement links TRBV28 to TRBJ2-3, with D tentatively TRBD1 or TRBD2 (5 bases each). This CDR3 is 18 amino acids long. Germline-derived CDR1 and CDR2 are MDHEN and SYDVKM. Trimming took off 5 bases at V and 2 bases at J, with 23 bases between the two ends. CDR3 DNA sequence: TGTGCCAGCAGTCCCGGGACGGACGGTCCGGACCCCACAGATACGCAGTATTTT. It codes for CASSPGTDGPDPTDTQYF.

This clonotype was seen repeatedly, ten times or more. CDR3 nucleotides: TGTGCCAGCAGTTCCCGATCAATGGACAGGGCAGCAGATACGCAGTATTTT. This sequence encodes CASSSRSMDRAADTQYF. The rearrangement uses TRBV6-2 or TRBV6-3 and TRBJ2-3; 8 bases match TRBD1. This CDR3 contains 17 residues. The germline CDR1 and CDR2 sequences are MNHEY and SVGEGT. Germline trimming cut 4 bases from V and 4 bases from J; bases unmatched to any gene: 13.

This clonotype was observed many times. This chain links TRBV7-9 with TRBJ2-5; D is possibly TRBD2 (7 bases). Germline V lookup: CDR1 SEHNR, CDR2 FQNEAQ (reference sequence). V was pared by 4 bases and J by 2 bases, with 11 bases between. The CDR3 has 14 amino acids. Here the CDR3 reads CASSWGGGQETQYF. CDR3 DNA: TGTGCCAGCAGCTGGGGAGGGGGGCAAGAGACCCAGTACTTC.

With regard to this clonotype: This may be a read error, as it is one base from a much larger clone. The rearrangement joins TRBV28 to TRBJ2-2; D is ambiguous. Trimming cost V 3 bases and J 4 bases, with 18 bases left between them. Per the germline V gene, CDR1 is MDHEN and CDR2 is SYDVKM. The CDR3 covers 17 residues. The DNA for the CDR3 is TGTGCCAGCAGTTTTACTATGAGACTGATGAGCACCGGGGAGCTGTTTTTT. It specifies CASSFTMRLMSTGELFF.

This clonotype was recorded only once. This chain connects TRBV12-3 or TRBV12-4 to TRBJ2-5; D call uncertain. This CDR3 has 12 amino acids. V lost 5 bases, J lost 5 bases, and 9 bases lay in between. CDR3 coding DNA: TGTGCCAGCAGTAAGCAAGCGGAGACCCAGTACTTC. Protein: CASSKQAETQYF.

This clonotype was counted between two and nine times. The chain has TRBV7-9 and TRBJ1-1, with D unclear. V was clipped by 7 bases and J by 6 bases, with 18 bases between them. Per the germline V gene, CDR1 is SEHNR and CDR2 is FQNEAQ (reference sequence). The CDR3 loop spans 14 amino acids. CDR3 residues: CASTFEKVVSEAFF. Written as DNA, the CDR3 is TGTGCCAGCACCTTCGAAAAGGTGGTTTCTGAAGCTTTCTTT.

In this sample, this clonotype turned up many times. The V and J genes are TRBV6-1 and TRBJ1-1; D not resolved. Germline-derived CDR1 and CDR2 are MNHNS and SASEGT. The CDR3 sequence is 12 residues long. With 6 bases removed from V and 8 bases from J, the gap between germline ends came to 13 bases. CDR3 sequence (DNA): TGTGCCAGCAGCCATCAGGACCGGGAAGCTTTCTTT. Amino acid sequence: CASSHQDREAFF.

This clonotype was seen at least ten times. The V call is TRBV11-1, the J call TRBJ1-2; a possible D gene is TRBD1 (6 bases). The CDR3 totals 14 residues. V was pared by 5 bases and J by 4 bases, with 14 bases between. Germline CDR1 SGHAT, CDR2 FQDESV (reference sequence). CDR3 sequence: CASSHGGQFYGYTF. For the CDR3, the DNA is TGTGCCAGCAGCCACGGTGGACAGTTCTATGGCTACACCTTC. The complete variable domain, with remaining parts taken from reference TRBV11-1 and TRBJ1-2, reads EAEVAQSPRYKITEKSQAVAFWCDPISGHATLYWYRQILGQGPELLVQFQDESVVDDSQLPKDRFSAERLKGVDSTLKIQPAELGDSAMYLCASSHGGQFYGYTFGSGTRLTVV.

This clonotype was seen more than once but under ten times. This chain joins TRBV20-1 and TRBJ1-2; 7 nucleotides line up with TRBD1. This CDR3 region has 13 residues. V lost 6 bases to trimming and J lost 2 bases; unmatched junction nucleotides: 6. Germline assignment: CDR1 DFQATT and CDR2 SNEGSKA (reference sequence). The CDR3 region is CSATGQTNYGYTF. Here the CDR3 DNA reads TGCAGTGCGACGGGACAGACGAACTATGGCTACACCTTC.

Ten or more counts support this clonotype. This chain joins TRBV7-9 and TRBJ1-1; 7 positions match TRBD1. J was trimmed by 0 bases and V by 1 base; bases with no gene match: 2. The CDR3 consists of 15 residues. Germline V lookup: CDR1 SEHNR, CDR2 FQNEAQ (reference sequence). The CDR3 DNA is TGTGCCAGCAGCTTAGGCAGGGGGGTGAACACTGAAGCTTTCTTT. Translating gives CASSLGRGVNTEAFF.